The rows below give T cell receptor beta chains drawn from one sample of a study of CD8 T cells in ankylosing spondylitis. TCRdb re-derived calls from the 5' RACE reads in MiXCR, one entry per CDR3 protein. The repertoire holds roughly 470,000 distinct CDR3 sequences, more than 25% seen once, with roughly 1% in the top ten. Sequencing used blood, either unsorted or a sorted T cell fraction (not recorded which). The receptor source for this set is a male donor with ankylosing spondylitis. CDR3s include the opening cysteine and the closing phenylalanine or tryptophan. The order of the fields is CDR3 length, V gene, J gene, D gene, clone size, CDR3 protein, CDR3 DNA. D genes are given only for firm matches. Where a row states a size, it is once, few, many or the class of an expanded clone; other rows omit it.

16	TRBV5-1	TRBJ2-3	TRBD2	few	CASSFAAGGPTDTQYF	TGCGCCAGCAGCTTTGCGGCGGGAGGGCCTACAGATACGCAGTATTTT
11	TRBV5-1	TRBJ1-1	-	-	CASRQQEEAFF	TGCGCCAGCAGACAACAGGAAGAAGCTTTCTTT
14	TRBV27	TRBJ1-1	-	few	CASSLYRRNTEAFF	TGTGCCAGCAGTTTGTACAGGCGGAACACTGAAGCTTTCTTT
13	TRBV3-1	TRBJ1-2	-	few	CASSQGDGSGYTF	TGTGCCAGCAGCCAAGGGGACGGGTCTGGCTACACCTTC
16	TRBV15	TRBJ2-1	TRBD2	few	CATSGRLAGGNNEQFF	TGTGCCACCAGCGGAAGACTAGCGGGAGGTAACAATGAGCAGTTCTTC
15	TRBV5-1	TRBJ2-7	TRBD2	-	CASSLGVAGGPEQYF	TGCGCCAGCAGCTTGGGGGTAGCGGGAGGGCCCGAGCAGTACTTC
14	TRBV5-1	TRBJ2-7	TRBD2	-	CASSSLAGGYEQYF	TGCGCCAGCAGCTCACTAGCGGGAGGTTACGAGCAGTACTTC
17	TRBV12-3/TRBV12-4	TRBJ1-2	TRBD1	-	CASSLAGQGPPLYGYTF	TGTGCCAGCAGTCTAGCGGGACAGGGTCCCCCCCTCTATGGCTACACCTTC
12	TRBV5-1	TRBJ2-1	-	-	CASSLGEFEQFF	TGCGCCAGCAGCTTGGGGGAGTTTGAGCAGTTCTTC
15	TRBV20-1	TRBJ2-3	TRBD2	-	CSARDAGTITDTQYF	TGCAGTGCTAGGGACGCCGGGACTATCACAGATACGCAGTATTTT
17	TRBV5-1	TRBJ1-4	-	-	CASSSEREGGLEEKLFF	TGCGCCAGCAGCTCCGAACGAGAGGGGGGATTGGAAGAAAAACTGTTTTTT
13	TRBV12-3/TRBV12-4	TRBJ1-1	-	many	CASSFSGDTEAFF	TGTGCCAGCAGTTTTTCAGGTGACACTGAAGCTTTCTTT
15	TRBV5-1	TRBJ2-1	TRBD1	-	CASSSGQGGANEQFF	TGCGCCAGCAGCTCCGGACAGGGGGGGGCCAATGAGCAGTTCTTC
15	TRBV5-1	TRBJ1-4	TRBD1	-	CASSLDWTGDEKLFF	TGCGCCAGCAGCTTGGATTGGACAGGGGATGAAAAACTGTTTTTT
16	TRBV6-1	TRBJ2-1	TRBD2	-	CASSGSFTSGSNEQFF	TGTGCCAGCAGTGGAAGCTTTACTAGCGGGAGTAATGAGCAGTTCTTC
18	TRBV10-3	TRBJ2-5	-	few	CAISDLVGTGRDQETQYF	TGTGCCATCAGTGATCTTGTGGGAACTGGGCGGGACCAAGAGACCCAGTACTTC
15	TRBV12-3/TRBV12-4	TRBJ2-5	TRBD2	-	CASRLAGGPWETQYF	TGTGCCAGCCGTCTAGCGGGAGGGCCGTGGGAGACCCAGTACTTC
18	TRBV7-8	TRBJ2-3	TRBD2	few	CASSLGVPGGSGTDTQYF	TGTGCCAGCAGCTTAGGGGTGCCGGGCGGGAGCGGTACAGATACGCAGTATTTT
15	TRBV6-5	TRBJ2-7	-	-	CASIMTDLRPSEQYF	TGTGCCAGCATTATGACCGACCTACGGCCGAGCGAGCAGTACTTC
15	TRBV5-1	TRBJ2-5	TRBD1	-	CASSADGQGQETQYF	TGCGCCAGCAGCGCCGATGGACAGGGACAAGAGACCCAGTACTTC
15	TRBV10-1	TRBJ2-7	-	-	CASSESARSHYEQYF	TGCGCCAGCAGTGAGTCGGCCAGATCCCACTACGAGCAGTACTTC
20	TRBV20-1	TRBJ2-1	TRBD2	-	CSARGGFGLAGVSSYNEQFF	TGCAGTGCTAGAGGAGGGTTCGGACTAGCGGGAGTTTCCTCCTACAATGAGCAGTTCTTC
13	TRBV20-1	TRBJ1-5	-	-	CSAERGFDQPQHF	TGCAGTGCGGAAAGGGGTTTTGATCAGCCCCAGCATTTT
15	TRBV7-7	TRBJ2-1	TRBD1	-	CASSLGGTGPNEQFF	TGTGCCAGCAGCTTAGGAGGGACAGGGCCGAATGAGCAGTTCTTC
14	TRBV6-1	TRBJ2-4	-	-	CASSEAGVLNIQYF	TGTGCCAGCAGTGAAGCGGGTGTTTTAAACATTCAGTACTTC